The 25 T cell receptor beta chains below come from one sample, sequenced in a study of blood T cell repertoires in COVID-19. Sequencing was performed with immunoSEQ multiplex PCR; in TCRdb, only in-frame clones are kept and a portion is missing. Of about 290,000 clones in the sample, around four fifths are singletons; the top ten hold 4% to 5%. The sample taken for sequencing was peripheral blood. These receptors were collected from a woman aged 45 to 65 with active or convalescent COVID-19.

V and J are TRBV5-1 and TRBJ1-4; 8 bases align to TRBD1. V lost 4 bases and J lost 5; bases outside the gene matches: 4. Germline CDR1 is SGHRS and CDR2 is YFSETQ. The CDR3 contains 14 residues. CDR3 amino acids: CASSVTGENEKLFF. The CDR3 nucleotides read TGCGCCAGCAGCGTGACAGGGGAAAATGAAAAACTGTTTTTT.

This chain links TRBV7-2 with TRBJ1-1; D call uncertain. The V gene's germline CDR1 is SGHTA and CDR2 FQGNSA. V lost 2 bases to trimming and J lost 1 base, with 8 bases between them. This CDR3 spans 14 amino acids. The CDR3 spells CASSLQDTNTEAFF. Here the CDR3 DNA reads TGTGCCAGCAGCTTACAGGATACGAACACTGAAGCTTTCTTT.

V and J are TRBV1 and TRBJ2-5; the table's D gene call, TRBD2, was not cross checked with the DNA. TRBV1 is flagged as a pseudogene. The CDR3 contains 15 residues. In nucleotides, the CDR3 is TGCACCAGCAGCCGGGCGACTAGCGGGAAAGAGACCCAGTACTTC. This gives the protein CTSSRATSGKETQYF.

As for this clone: The same CDR3 can be traced to other DNA sequences in this sample. The V call is TRBV7-9, the J call TRBJ1-2, with a tentative D call TRBD1 (5 bases). This CDR3 spans 13 amino acids. Trimming pared 1 base from V and 6 bases from J, leaving 9 bases between. CDR1 and CDR2 (germline): SEHNR, FQNEAQ (reference sequence). CDR3 amino acids: CASSLGQGDGYTF. The CDR3 DNA is TGTGCCAGCAGCTTAGGGCAGGGCGATGGCTACACCTTC.

The chain couples TRBV7-9 to TRBJ1-1; 7 bases agree with TRBD1. CDR3 length equals 18 residues. CDR1 and CDR2 (germline): SEHNR, FQNEAQ (reference sequence). Trimming removed 2 bases from V and 1 base from J; junction bases left unmatched: 13. The CDR3, as DNA: TGTGCCAGCAGCTTAAGGCCAGGGGCAGGGGGTGAGAACACTGAAGCTTTCTTT. Protein product: CASSLRPGAGGENTEAFF.

The rearrangement links TRBV7-9 to TRBJ2-3; 14 bases map to TRBD2. The V gene end was trimmed by 5 bases and the J gene end by 5 bases; junction bases not matched to a gene: 6. CDR1 and CDR2 from the germline V gene are SEHNR and FQNEAQ (reference sequence). The CDR3 has 16 amino acids. CDR3 in DNA: TGTGCCAGCAGCGGAATGGGACTAGCGGGAGTAGATACGCAGTATTTT. Protein: CASSGMGLAGVDTQYF.

CDR3 DNA sequence: TGTGCCAGCAGCGTAGGCCCGGGACTCCCCCAAGAGACCCAGTACTTC. Translated: CASSVGPGLPQETQYF. The genes are TRBV9 and TRBJ2-5; weak D call: TRBD2 (6 bases). The germline V gene encodes CDR1 SGDLS and CDR2 YYNGEE. Trimming shortened V by 0 bases and J by 1 base, and 13 bases separated the two germline ends. There are 16 residues in the CDR3.

V is TRBV5-6 and J is TRBJ1-5; 10 bases map to TRBD1. J gave up 1 base and V 3 bases, and 4 bases lay outside the gene matches. The germline CDR1 and CDR2 sequences are SGHDT and YYEEEE. The CDR3 has 16 residues. This CDR3 is CASSSGTGASNQPQHF. In nucleotides, the CDR3 is TGTGCCAGCAGCTCCGGGACAGGGGCCAGCAATCAGCCCCAGCATTTT.

J is TRBJ2-7 and V is TRBV19, with D possibly matching TRBD1 (6 bases). Trimming cost V 10 bases and J 0 bases, with 19 bases left between them. This CDR3 comprises 15 residues. The germline V gene encodes CDR1 LNHDA and CDR2 SQIVND (reference sequence). The DNA of the CDR3 is TGTGCCATAAAACGACAGGAGTTTTACTCCTACGAGCAGTACTTC. Protein product: CAIKRQEFYSYEQYF. The variable domain in full, with the rest retrieved from reference TRBV19 and TRBJ2-7, is DGGITQSPKYLFRKEGQNVTLSCEQNLNHDAMYWYRQDPGQGLRLIYYSQIVNDFQKGDIAEGYSVSREKKESFPLTVTSAQKNPTAFYLCAIKRQEFYSYEQYFGPGTRLTVT.

The chain is built from TRBV4-2 and TRBJ1-2; no definite D call. The germline CDR1 and CDR2 sequences are LGHNA and YNFKEQ. V lost 1 base to trimming and J lost 5 bases, with 14 bases between them. The CDR3 covers 15 residues. CDR3 loop: CASSQAHEGGYGYTF. Here the CDR3 DNA reads TGTGCCAGCAGCCAAGCGCATGAGGGAGGTTATGGCTACACCTTC.

This rearrangement joins TRBV2 to TRBJ1-6; TRBD1 aligns across 8 bases. CDR3 length equals 14 residues. Per germline, CDR1 SNHLY and CDR2 FYNNEI. V shed 6 bases, J shed 9 bases, and the junction held 7 bases outside the gene matches. The CDR3 DNA follows: TGTGCCAGCAGCGTGACAGGGGTCGGTTCACCCCTCCACTTT. It encodes CASSVTGVGSPLHF.

V usage is TRBV27 and J usage is TRBJ1-1; a possible D gene is TRBD1 (6 bases). Germline V gives CDR1 MNHEY, CDR2 SMNVEV (reference sequence). The germline V and J ends were trimmed by 0 bases and 0 bases, with 17 bases remaining between them. The CDR3 is 18 amino acids. CDR3 sequence reads: CASSLSMTGVIMNTEAFF. CDR3 in DNA: TGTGCCAGCAGTTTATCGATGACAGGAGTTATTATGAACACTGAAGCTTTCTTT.

The chain uses TRBV2 and TRBJ1-5; possibly TRBD1 for D (6 bases). The CDR3 totals 13 residues. Germline V gene data show CDR1 as SNHLY and CDR2 as FYNNEI. The ends were cut back, 7 bases at V and 2 bases at J, with 9 bases in the middle. CDR3 residues: CASKEGGNQPQHF. CDR3 bases: TGTGCCAGCAAAGAGGGGGGCAATCAGCCCCAGCATTTT. Supplemented by reference TRBV2 and TRBJ1-5, the full variable domain reads EPEVTQTPSHQVTQMGQEVILRCVPISNHLYFYWYRQILGQKVEFLVSFYNNEISEKSEIFDDQFSVERPDGSNFTLKIRSTKLEDSAMYFCASKEGGNQPQHFGDGTRLSIL.

The chain employs TRBV28 and TRBJ1-1, with TRBD1 identical over 7 bases. The CDR3 runs 15 residues. J lost 6 bases, V lost 7 bases, and 14 bases had no gene match. Germline lookup yields CDR1 MDHEN and CDR2 SYDVKM. CDR3 residues: CASKGPGGGASEAFF. The CDR3 DNA is TGTGCCAGCAAAGGACCGGGAGGGGGCGCATCTGAAGCTTTCTTT.

V and J are TRBV3-1 (or the pseudogene TRBV3-2) and TRBJ1-5; D unclear. Trimming took 1 base from V and 6 from J, leaving 4 bases between them. This CDR3 contains 12 residues. The germline gives CDR1 LGHDT, CDR2 YNNKEL (reference sequence). The CDR3 region has the DNA TGTGCCAGCAGCCAAGCCGGTCAGCCCCAGCATTTT. The encoded protein is CASSQAGQPQHF.

The genes are TRBV30 and TRBJ2-7; TRBD2 agrees at 10 bases. Per the germline V gene, CDR1 is GTSNPN and CDR2 is SVGIG (reference sequence). The CDR3 spans 13 residues. With V trimmed by 7 bases and J by 2 bases, 5 bases remained unmatched. The CDR3, as DNA: TGTGCCTCGAGCGGGAGGGCCCCCTACGAGCAGTACTTC. Its translation: CASSGRAPYEQYF.

This rearrangement joins TRBV20-1 to TRBJ2-5; D ambiguous. This CDR3 spans 11 amino acids. CDR1 DFQATT and CDR2 SNEGSKA come from the germline V gene (reference sequence). V was clipped by 4 bases and J by 1 base, with 4 bases between them. Here the CDR3 DNA reads TGCAGTGCTATTCGCCAAGAGACCCAGTACTTC. Its translation: CSAIRQETQYF.

This clone occurred once. The rearrangement uses TRBV28 and TRBJ1-2; D possibly corresponds to TRBD1 (6 bases). With 5 bases removed from V and 4 bases from J, the gap between germline ends came to 14 bases. The CDR3 is made up of 14 amino acids. Germline-derived CDR1 and CDR2 are MDHEN and SYDVKM. CDR3 sequence (DNA): TGTGCCAGCAGTACGACAGGTTTGTCCTATGGCTACACCTTC. Protein: CASSTTGLSYGYTF.

The CDR3 DNA is TGTGGAGCGCATGGGGGGGTGGCTGAAGCTTTCTTT. It translates to CGAHGGVAEAFF. This rearrangement joins TRBV6-5 to TRBJ1-1, with a possible D match to TRBD1 (5 bases). Germline CDR1 MNHEY, CDR2 SVGAGI. The CDR3 has 12 amino acids.

J is TRBJ1-1 and V is TRBV2; unclear D gene. CDR1 SNHLY and CDR2 FYNNEI come from the germline V gene. This CDR3 has 12 residues. V lost 2 bases, J lost 5 bases, and 6 bases lay in between. The CDR3, as DNA: TGTGCCAGCAGTGAATTTTATACTGAAGCTTTCTTT. It is translated as CASSEFYTEAFF. The variable domain in full, completed from reference TRBV2 and TRBJ1-1, reads EPEVTQTPSHQVTQMGQEVILRCVPISNHLYFYWYRQILGQKVEFLVSFYNNEISEKSEIFDDQFSVERPDGSNFTLKIRSTKLEDSAMYFCASSEFYTEAFFGQGTRLTVV.

This chain joins TRBV19 and TRBJ1-5; D is perhaps TRBD1 (5 bases). Germline-derived CDR1 and CDR2 are LNHDA and SQIVND (reference sequence). The V and J ends lost 3 bases and 6 bases respectively, with 18 bases between them. The CDR3 has 16 amino acids. The CDR3 nucleotides read TGTGCCAGTAGTATGCCCTCTAAGGGGAAAGGTCAGCCCCAGCATTTT. Translation gives CASSMPSKGKGQPQHF. Variable domain in full (rest from reference TRBV19 and TRBJ1-5): DGGITQSPKYLFRKEGQNVTLSCEQNLNHDAMYWYRQDPGQGLRLIYYSQIVNDFQKGDIAEGYSVSREKKESFPLTVTSAQKNPTAFYLCASSMPSKGKGQPQHFGDGTRLSIL.

This chain links TRBV28 with TRBJ2-3; 10 nucleotides agree with TRBD2. The V gene's germline CDR1 is MDHEN and CDR2 SYDVKM. The trim removed 6 bases at V and 5 bases at J, leaving 11 bases unmatched. CDR3 size: 16 residues. CDR3 region: CASSYLAGVPRDTQYF. The CDR3 nucleotides are TGTGCCAGCAGCTATCTAGCGGGAGTGCCGCGAGATACGCAGTATTTT.

This clone was seen once. The gene calls are TRBV10-3 and TRBJ1-6, with no clear D. CDR1 and CDR2 (germline): ENHRY, SYGVKD. The CDR3 runs 15 residues. V lost 3 bases to trimming and J lost 0 bases, with 6 bases between them. This chain's CDR3 is CAISDASSYNSPLHF. The CDR3 DNA sequence: TGTGCCATCAGTGATGCGAGCTCCTATAATTCACCCCTCCACTTT.

This clone was counted once. The genes are TRBV20-1 and TRBJ1-2, with D possibly TRBD1 on 5 matching bases. Germline V lookup: CDR1 DFQATT, CDR2 SNEGSKA (reference sequence). CDR3 length equals 11 residues. Trimming removed 0 bases at V and 11 bases at J, with 10 bases between. The DNA of the CDR3 is TGCAGTGCTAGAGATCTGACAGAATACACCTTC. Protein sequence: CSARDLTEYTF.

CDR3 region: CATSPRPGAVAEAFF. The DNA for the CDR3 is TGTGCCACCAGCCCCCGCCCAGGCGCTGTGGCTGAAGCTTTCTTT. This chain uses TRBV15 with TRBJ1-1; D gene uncertain. The CDR3 is 15 amino acids. V was shortened by 5 bases and J by 6 bases, with 19 bases between the two germline ends. In germline, CDR1 is LNHNV, CDR2 YYDKDF (reference sequence).